This T cell receptor (beta chain) appears in the sequencing data of a study of shared clonotypes between healthy human individuals. Positively selected for CCR7, the CD45RO-negative cells used as naive CD8 cells excluded terminally differentiated effector memory CD45RA+ cells. Measured with immunoSEQ multiplex PCR; TCRdb has only the in-frame clones, and not every one. The data contain around 2.1 million clones, roughly 91% of them seen just once; the ten biggest clones take up around 1.7%. The origin of this receptor is a man aged 18 to 30 in good health. Some clones in this sample may be carry-over from other donors' samples. The sequencing input was naive CD8+ T cells from PBMCs.

The CDR3 bases are TGTGCCATCAGTGATCTGCTAGCCCAACAAGAGACCCAGTACTTC. Translated, it gives CAISDLLAQQETQYF. V is TRBV10-3 and J is TRBJ2-5, with D possibly TRBD2 on 5 matching bases. The germline CDR1 and CDR2 sequences are ENHRY and SYGVKD. The CDR3 covers 15 residues. Trimming removed 3 bases at V and 2 bases at J, with 13 bases between.